This is a list of T cell receptor beta chains from one sample in a study of CXCR3-negative and CXCR3-positive naive CD8 T cells. TCRdb reprocessed the 5' RACE reads, keeping one entry per CDR3 protein, no DNA. Across some 50,000 distinct CDR3 sequences, the top ten clones capture about 1.4% of the sample. The sample comprised naive CXCR3- CD8+ T cells from blood. All receptors derive from a human donor in good health. Some clones in this sample may be carry-over from other donors' samples. The CDR3 runs from the conserved cysteine through the conserved F or W.

j_call,v_call,cdr3_aa
TRBJ2-1,TRBV29-1,CSVDKPGLAGAIEQFF
TRBJ2-6,TRBV25-1,CASIAGGFETGANVLTF
TRBJ2-7,TRBV4-3,CASSQALGTGEVYEQYF
TRBJ2-1,TRBV4-1,CASSPPAPYHEQFF
TRBJ2-7,TRBV28,CASSLRSVAPYEQYF
TRBJ2-7,TRBV5-1,CASSPDGYEQYF
TRBJ2-1,TRBV18,CASSPDRRNEQFF
TRBJ2-5,TRBV4-3,CASSQDGTSFGETQYF
TRBJ2-2,TRBV29-1,CSVRDSYTGELFF
TRBJ1-1,TRBV20-1,CSASSWDTEAFF
TRBJ2-7,TRBV28,CASSWGDEQYF
TRBJ1-1,TRBV9,CASSASTGQGTEAFF
TRBJ2-1,TRBV5-1,CASSILNLRQGIDEQFF
TRBJ1-2,TRBV7-9,CASSFGQTNYGYTF
TRBJ1-1,TRBV4-3,CASSQGTGSVIHTEAFF
TRBJ2-7,TRBV5-6,CASSLVSSYEQYF
TRBJ1-5,TRBV6-1,CASSEDKGANQPQHF
TRBJ2-7,TRBV29-1,CSVAPPPGGGVHEQYF
TRBJ2-1,TRBV9,CASSVEPYISYNEQFF
TRBJ2-3,TRBV12-3/TRBV12-4,CASSFTGDPSTDTQYF
TRBJ2-1,TRBV15,CATSSYRTNNEQFF
TRBJ2-3,TRBV28,CASQASGGALDTQYF
TRBJ2-5,TRBV7-6,CASSSSRDYIYRYF
TRBJ2-5,TRBV29-1,CSAGGGEVKETQYF
TRBJ1-5,TRBV28,CASSFGTTGVGNQPQHF
TRBJ2-7,TRBV9,CASSDSTGQRHEQYF
TRBJ2-2,TRBV15,CATSSDREPTGELFF
TRBJ2-1,TRBV6-5,CASSYGGGAVYEQFF
TRBJ2-3,TRBV28,CASSLDVRERDKTQYF
TRBJ2-7,TRBV10-3,CAITSKGDPEQYF
TRBJ1-1,TRBV4-2,CASSTGSSEAFF
TRBJ2-2,TRBV5-6,CASSPEDRGNTGDLFF
TRBJ1-2,TRBV29-1,CSVVSGYGYTF
TRBJ2-7,TRBV21-1,CASSKARSGRVGEQYF
TRBJ1-2,TRBV28,CASSSQKTYRITNYGYTF
TRBJ1-5,TRBV12-3/TRBV12-4,CASSPPGTGNQPQHF
TRBJ1-5,TRBV6-5,CASSYSSQDQPQHF
TRBJ2-7,TRBV9,CASSPEGRLFAYEQYF
TRBJ1-1,TRBV7-3,CASSLTGENTEAFF